The 12 T cell receptor beta chains given below trace back to one sample, sequenced in a study of monozygotic twins with inflammatory bowel disease. From its re-call of the 5' RACE reads, TCRdb lists each CDR3 protein once, without DNA. The repertoire table contains some 440,000 distinct CDR3 sequences. Sequencing was carried out using blood. All receptors come from a human donor with ulcerative colitis or Crohn's disease, or a healthy co-twin of an affected twin (not recorded which).

V and J are TRBV20-1 and TRBJ2-7; without DNA, the TCRdb call of TRBD1 cannot be checked. This CDR3 has 15 residues. Germline V gene data show CDR1 as DFQATT and CDR2 as SNEGSKA (reference sequence). CDR3 residues: CSARGTGGTSYEQYF.

This chain uses TRBV29-1 with TRBJ2-1. The CDR3 runs to 12 residues. The V gene's germline CDR1 is SQVTM and CDR2 ANQGSEA. This CDR3 is CSVEPRNNEQFF.

The chain is built from TRBV7-6 and TRBJ2-3; TCRdb designates TRBD1, a call that cannot be tested without DNA. CDR1 and CDR2 (germline): SGHVS, FNYEAQ. This CDR3 has 15 amino acids. CDR3 amino acids: CASSQGTVSTDTQYF. Using reference TRBV7-6 and TRBJ2-3 for the parts outside the CDR3, the full variable domain is GAGVSQSPRYKVTKRGQDVALRCDPISGHVSLYWYRQALGQGPEFLTYFNYEAQQDKSGLPNDRFSAERPEGSISTLTIQRTEQRDSAMYRCASSQGTVSTDTQYFGPGTRLTVL.

The CDR3 spells CASRGDEWNEQFF. The chain has TRBV28 and TRBJ2-1; lacking DNA, the TRBD1 call made by TCRdb goes unchecked. CDR3 length: 13 amino acids. Germline V gives CDR1 MDHEN, CDR2 SYDVKM. The full variable domain, in which reference TRBV28 and TRBJ2-1 provide the parts outside the CDR3, is DVKVTQSSRYLVKRTGEKVFLECVQDMDHENMFWYRQDPGLGLRLIYFSYDVKMKEKGDIPEGYSVSREKKERFSLILESASTNQTSMYLCASRGDEWNEQFFGPGTRLTVL.

This sequence joins TRBV5-4 and TRBJ2-1; TCRdb's D gene call, TRBD2, goes unchecked for lack of DNA. The CDR3 sequence is 16 residues long. Germline assignment: CDR1 SGHNT and CDR2 YYREEE (reference sequence). The CDR3 spells CASSPTLAGAVGEQFF.

The J gene is TRBJ2-4, the V gene TRBV27. Germline V gene data show CDR1 as MNHEY and CDR2 as SMNVEV (reference sequence). The CDR3 totals 16 residues. The CDR3 region is CASSLSRGLAKNIQYF.

The gene calls are TRBV7-8 and TRBJ1-5. CDR1 is SGHVS and CDR2 is FQNEAQ in the germline V gene. The length of the CDR3 is 17 residues. Here the CDR3 reads CASSLALSAGGNQPQHF.

The chain uses TRBV12-3 or TRBV12-4 and TRBJ2-1; TCRdb proposes TRBD1, but this gene call is untestable without DNA. This CDR3 has 14 amino acids. The CDR3 here is CATSGVGERAEQFF.

The chain couples TRBV12-3 or TRBV12-4 to TRBJ1-3; the TCRdb call, TRBD1, lacks DNA for checking. CDR3 length: 15 amino acids. The CDR3: CASSLGDSPGNTIYF.

The chain combines TRBV7-2 with TRBJ1-1. CDR3 length: 14 amino acids. CDR1 and CDR2 (germline): SGHTA, FQGNSA. The CDR3 sequence is CASSLDWWATEAFF.

The V gene is TRBV6-5, the J gene TRBJ2-1; TCRdb's D call, TRBD2, is unchecked because there is no DNA. Germline V gene data show CDR1 as MNHEY and CDR2 as SVGAGI. CDR3 size: 14 residues. The CDR3 loop reads CASSPGTRPNEQFF.

This chain's CDR3 is CATSDGKHYGYTF. The gene calls are TRBV24-1 and TRBJ1-2. The CDR3 consists of 13 residues. Germline CDR1 is KGHDR and CDR2 is SFDVKD.